Sequencing of this T cell receptor beta chain was carried out in a study of somatic mutations in cytotoxic T cells in rheumatoid arthritis. Both CD4+ and CD8+ cells were separated through positive magnetic bead selection, and their purity was verified using flow cytometry. Study outcomes and limitations: Each of about an eighth of the roughly 60 patients had a largest CD8+ clone that made up more than 20% of CD8+ cells. It was in rheumatoid arthritis patients, but not in healthy controls, that CD8+ clonality increased with age. Among rheumatoid arthritis patients, TRBV07 appeared slightly underrepresented, and this finding was left without any adjustment for multiple comparisons.

Sequencing was performed with immunoSEQ multiplex PCR; in TCRdb, only in-frame clones are kept and a portion is missing. The sample yields approximately 13,000 clones, around 68% seen once. Notes on this clone: Its matching antigen is unknown.

V lost 4 bases and J 0 bases, leaving 17 bases between the germline ends. The CDR3 is made up of 17 amino acids. Germline values: CDR1 SGHAT, CDR2 FQNNGV. This TCR was recovered from a man aged 65-85 years in good health. Sequenced material: CD8+ T cells sorted from blood. This chain joins TRBV11-2 and TRBJ2-3; a possible D gene is TRBD2 (6 bases). CDR3 protein: CASSSKRRGSSTDTQYF. CDR3 nucleotides: TGTGCCAGCAGCTCCAAGCGGCGGGGTTCTAGCACAGATACGCAGTATTTT.